This TCR beta chain was captured by sequencing in a study of cytomegalovirus exposure and HLA in healthy donors (dated by TCRdb to about 2017). For context, the study as a whole: In an earlier analysis of several hundred of the donors, about 270 Gb of sequence data and 120 million or so unique TCR beta sequences from about 179 million T cells were reported. Among the approximately 400 genotyped donors, 75% to 90% belonged to the genetic ancestry cluster associated with self-reported Caucasian donors. Along with the approximately 700-subject first cohort, a separate validation cohort of approximately 110 different subjects was used. To predict cytomegalovirus infection status, the study combined high-throughput TCR immunosequencing, statistical association of individual TCRs with disease status, and machine learning. Using immunosequencing, the study profiled T cell repertoires from fewer than 700 subjects and related those repertoires to cytomegalovirus serostatus. Four or five DR-DQ haplotypes were handled as single units for association and clustering because linkage in the cohort was strong. The number of donors typed differed by locus, with roughly 629-640 for A, B, C, DRB1 and DQB1, approximately 500 for DQA1, 600 to 610 for DPA1, and 472 for DPB1. An early release that covered about 600 HLA-typed donors contained approximately 300 gigabases of sequencing data and 85 million to 100 million unique TCR sequences. All discovery cohort repertoires had been generated using a single sequencing platform. A later genetic analysis used genome-wide SNP genotypes for about 65% of the 666 donors, treating that subset as a discovery cohort. An earlier analysis of 587 of the donors used high-throughput TCR beta sequencing to judge whether each TCR beta V gene segment behaved as functional or pseudogenic. Both class I and class II loci were covered by HLA typing, at four-digit resolution. Donor age, sex, ethnicity and CMV serostatus were compiled together with the repertoire data. The later analysis used no new phenotypic data to find candidate immune exposures, relying instead on TCR beta sequences and their occurrence across donors. To study patterns of TCR occurrence, a later analysis re-analyzed previously published TCR beta repertoires from around 700 donors and added high-resolution HLA genotyping. The study aimed to test whether cataloging public T cell receptors could reveal signatures of past pathogen exposure. Among about 370 genotyped donors of the cohort, an average of about 240,000 unique TCR beta nucleotide sequences was sequenced per donor, of which about 20% were non-productive. Points the paper makes about the study in general: Compared with equally common non-associated chains, HLA-associated TCR beta chains in a later analysis were more clonally expanded and had lower generation probabilities. Several of the top co-occurrence clusters appeared to be linked to parvovirus B19, influenza, CMV and Epstein-Barr virus, according to a later analysis. A later analysis found that most CMV-associated TCR beta chains appeared HLA-restricted, with HLA associations seemingly driven largely by CMV exposure. In this cohort, only TCR beta chains were sequenced, and detectable features were limited by the absence of alpha or paired-chain data. A later analysis associated 15,000 or so TCR beta sequences with specific HLA alleles at a false discovery rate of 0.05. While some public TCRs were present in many individuals, most TCR sequences turned up only very rarely across donors. In vitro tests confirmed that a few of the cytomegalovirus-associated TCR beta chains recognize cytomegalovirus antigens. A further reported finding was that TCR beta sequences accurately predicted the HLA-A and HLA-B alleles for most subjects in the first cohort. A group of highly shared sequence variants was considered likely to be a technical artifact of the sequencing pipeline. The authors suggested that the approach could potentially be extended to other disease states and immunological phenotypes. Compared with the approximately 700-donor mean, donors in an Asian-associated ancestry cluster had fewer N-insertions in productive TCRs, according to a later genetic analysis. Sequencing depth was assumed to be roughly uniform across donors in the presence/absence analyses, though that assumption may not hold. The 87-base-pair reads could not distinguish some IMGT-functional V segments, including TRBV6-2 and TRBV6-3, so those segments were excluded. In the study, 150 to 200 TCR beta chains were listed as associated with cytomegalovirus. Immune exposure information for the cohort was limited to CMV serostatus. Because HLA typing was unavailable for some donors at each locus, only the typed subset was used in association tests. When HLA alleles, especially DR and DQ, strongly co-occurred, attributing TCR associations to individual alleles was difficult. V-gene and J-gene trimming of TCR beta chains was associated with a missense DCLRE1C variant in a later genetic analysis, and the association was replicated in an independent cohort. In a later analysis, TCR association rates were found to vary across HLA loci, with the most associated TCRs seen for DRB1 alleles and the fewest for HLA-C alleles. Because counts were too low, some 17 rarely observed V segments, including chromosome 9 orphons, were left out of the earlier analysis of several hundred of the donors. Linkage disequilibrium might explain the correlated functional status among segregating V segments, but an unknown experimental factor could not be ruled out. Broadly in line with IMGT annotations, most TCR beta V segments showed up in productive rearrangements about 87% or about 30% of the time in an earlier analysis of about 500 of the donors. The classifier was reported to diagnose cytomegalovirus status with high specificity and sensitivity in both the original cohort and the validation cohort.

As encoded in the germline V gene, CDR1 is SQVTM while CDR2 is ANQGSEA. V gives up 1 base and J gives up 4 bases, and the segment between their germline ends measures 8 bases. CDR3 length: 13 amino acids, cysteine to phenylalanine. Only the CDR3 DNA stays, 39 bases, in frame from base 1. This clone was observed a single time. There is no known antigen for this receptor. No base qualities exist here, and no much larger clone lies one base off it. The cohort consisted of more than 650 healthy bone marrow donors. Cohort members were all nominally healthy when sampled, although unrecorded immune exposures were likely present. The donor was CMV seronegative and belonged to the group of more than 300 seronegative cohort members. A peripheral blood sample was provided by each donor, and peripheral blood mononuclear cells were used for TCR beta sequencing. The Qiagen DNeasy Blood Extraction Kit was used to extract genomic DNA from the blood cell samples.

Library construction relied on the immunoSEQ multiplex PCR assay. The multiplex PCR relied on a mix of 60 forward primers for TCR Vbeta segments and 13 reverse primers for TCR Jbeta segments. A multiplex PCR assay on genomic DNA amplified the CDR3 region of rearranged TCR beta genes. On the Illumina HiSeq System, the amplified TCR beta libraries were sequenced as 87-base-pair reads. The study's processing was this. A later analysis tallied about 77 million unique TCR beta chains across the 700 or so repertoires, and some 12 million of those chains were shared by two or more donors. Raw reads were error-corrected and collapsed into unique sequences by a nearest-neighbor algorithm in which closely related sequences were merged to remove PCR and sequencing errors. To assign V, D and J gene segments, CDR3 sequences were aligned to IMGT reference sequences. For a sequence to be retained, a match of at least six nucleotides was required to both a V gene segment and a J gene segment. Rearrangements were called productive when the CDR3 lacked stop codons and stayed in frame with V and J; all others were non-productive. CDR3 was defined according to IMGT convention as the region running from the second conserved V-encoded cysteine to the conserved J-encoded phenylalanine. In an earlier analysis of 550 to 650 of the donors, sequences lacking an unambiguous match to a single V gene segment were excluded. In an earlier analysis of 587 of the donors, V segments were called functional above 56.7% productive rearrangements and were called segregating when the between-donor standard deviation exceeded 5%. A statistical classification framework was developed to diagnose cytomegalovirus status using the catalog of TCR beta chain sequences. A later analysis assigned V and J genes by comparing TCR nucleotide sequences with IMGT/GENE-DB human TR gene sequences. In a later analysis, CDR3 sequences and most-parsimonious VDJ recombination scenarios were assigned using the TCRdist pipeline. In a later analysis, every TCR beta chain was defined by the combination of its CDR3 amino acid sequence and its V-gene family, and reads without a unique V-gene family were dropped. A later analysis removed 600 or so highly shared, low-generation-probability nucleotide sequences to deal with suspected cross-contamination and a sequencing artifact. A later analysis calculated a clonal expansion index for each public chain from normalized within-repertoire ranks of inferred template counts. In a later analysis, generation probabilities were computed with a VDJ recombination model fitted to out-of-frame rearrangements, and the resulting probabilities were checked against IGoR. Hypergeometric tests were used in a later analysis to score TCR-TCR, TCR-HLA and TCR-CMV co-occurrence, with a repertoire-size bias correction applied to the TCR pairs. False discovery rates were estimated in a later analysis by permuting HLA or CMV assignments 20 times. In a later analysis, co-occurring TCRs were grouped using DBSCAN, with TCRdist sequence similarity added in when clustering inside HLA-allele-positive subsets. Co-occurrence clustering excluded repertoires with fewer than 30,000 or more than 120,000 public chains, plus five with anomalous nucleotide sharing. The table comes from immuneACCESS by way of TCRdb, which keeps in-frame sequences with V and J called. Part of the clones is missing from these tables; in studies checked, under half for an unresolved V gene and the rest for unknown reasons. V, J and clone size are taken as reported in that table, and D and trimming were inferred from the DNA itself. Present in this sample are around 150,000 clones, approximately 80% of which were seen just once. About 5% of the sample is taken by the ten largest.

This TCR was sampled from a male donor in good health and CMV-seronegative. Sequencing was performed on PBMCs. Rearrangement joined TRBV29-1 to TRBJ2-1; the D region possibly corresponds to TRBD1 (5 bases align). The CDR3 region: CSVEAGSYNEQFF. The DNA reads TGCAGCGTTGAAGCAGGGTCTTACAATGAGCAGTTCTTC.